This T cell receptor beta chain comes out of a study of blood T cell repertoires in COVID-19 (dated by TCRdb to between 2020 and 2021). For context, the study as a whole: Collaborator samples came from the United States, Italy and Spain and covered acute and convalescent phases of COVID-19. The material from the prospective study consisted of cDNA or gDNA derived from T cells, B-cell-depleted T cells, or PBMCs. Nearly every sample came with metadata listing a de-identified subject ID, COVID-19 status, age in years and sex. The samples were drawn from two sources: the first 160 participants of the ongoing ImmuneRACE study, and 1,254 subjects contributed by 6 global collaborators. Subjects who had been exposed to COVID-19, were actively infected with it, or had recovered from it provided the deeply sampled blood TCRbeta repertoires that made up the dataset. HLA class I and class II types, where available, came from metadata supplied by the sample provider rather than from assay-based typing. The repertoires were made available in a free public database intended to serve as a resource for research on the immune response to SARS-CoV-2.

TCRbeta CDR3 regions were amplified from genomic DNA using the immunoSEQ Assay, a bias-controlled multiplex PCR. The study's own analysis went as follows. The number of nucleated cells in each sample was estimated by amplification of reference gene primers within the assay. To quantify the absolute abundance of each unique TCRbeta CDR3 rearrangement, sequence reads were collapsed and filtered. For each sample, productive Simpson clonality was calculated as the square root of Simpson's diversity index across productive rearrangements. Held by TCRdb, this immuneACCESS table contains in-frame sequences only and omits some clones. Under half of the omission traces to an unresolved V gene where checked; the cause of the rest is unknown. D and trimming come from the DNA, and the V and J calls and clone size come from that table. This sample holds more than 200,000 clones; 75% to 85% were observed only once. Clones ranked in the top ten supply over 1.2% of the sample.

Details on this clone: Its antigen specificity is not known. No per-base quality is available; no much larger clone lies one base away.

Summary of the overall study and its limitations: The quantity of clinical and demographic metadata differed by source and by participant and was supplied without curation.

From a lookup of the germline V gene, CDR1 and CDR2 are SGHTS and YDEGEE. The junction shows trimming of 4 bases on V and 4 bases on J, plus 17 bases between the germline ends. The CDR3 starts with the cysteine, ends with the phenylalanine, and has 16 residues. Only the CDR3 portion is preserved as DNA: 48 bases, with reading frame beginning at the first base. A second Seattle source provided samples from volunteer blood donors who had recovered from COVID-19. Collaborating institutions collected whole blood in K2EDTA tubes following their own protocols. For TCRbeta analysis, collaborators shipped samples as frozen whole blood, isolated PBMCs, or DNA extracted from either of those sample types.

This chain is built from TRBV5-8 and TRBJ1-4; TRBD1 is possibly the D segment (5 matching bases). This receptor was obtained from a woman aged 40 to 50 who had recovered from COVID-19. Material: peripheral blood. In nucleotides, the sequence is TGTGCCAGCAGCGGAGTGACGGGACTAAGTAATGAAAAACTGTTTTTT. Its protein reads: CASSGVTGLSNEKLFF.